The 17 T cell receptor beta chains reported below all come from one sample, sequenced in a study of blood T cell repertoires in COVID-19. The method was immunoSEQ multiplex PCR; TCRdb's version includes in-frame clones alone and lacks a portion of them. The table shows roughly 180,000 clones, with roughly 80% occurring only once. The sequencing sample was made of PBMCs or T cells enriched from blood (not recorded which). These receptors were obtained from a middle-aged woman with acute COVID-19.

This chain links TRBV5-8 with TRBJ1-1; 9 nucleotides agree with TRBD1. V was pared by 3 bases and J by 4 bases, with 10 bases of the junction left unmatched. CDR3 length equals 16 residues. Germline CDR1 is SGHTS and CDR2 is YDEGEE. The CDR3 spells CASSSRTGGAFTEAFF. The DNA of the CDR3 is TGTGCCAGCAGCTCCCGAACAGGGGGCGCGTTCACTGAAGCTTTCTTT.

The CDR3 spells CASSQALGQFMNTEAFF. CDR3 coding DNA: TGCGCCAGCAGCCAAGCCCTGGGACAGTTCATGAACACTGAAGCTTTCTTT. The V gene is TRBV4-1, the J gene TRBJ1-1, with 7 bases fitting TRBD1. The V and J ends lost 1 base and 0 bases, in that order; junction bases with no gene match: 8. Germline CDR1 reads MGHRA; CDR2 reads YSYEKL. The CDR3 totals 17 residues.

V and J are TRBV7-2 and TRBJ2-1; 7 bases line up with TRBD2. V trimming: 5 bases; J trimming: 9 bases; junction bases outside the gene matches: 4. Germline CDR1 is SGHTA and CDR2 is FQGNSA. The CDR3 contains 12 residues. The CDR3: CASSAWEGEQFF. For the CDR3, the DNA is TGTGCCAGCAGCGCCTGGGAGGGTGAGCAGTTCTTC. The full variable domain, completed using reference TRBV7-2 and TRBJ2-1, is GAGVSQSPSNKVTEKGKDVELRCDPISGHTALYWYRQSLGQGLEFLIYFQGNSAPDKSGLPSDRFSAERTGGSVSTLTIQRTQQEDSAVYLCASSAWEGEQFFGPGTRLTVL.

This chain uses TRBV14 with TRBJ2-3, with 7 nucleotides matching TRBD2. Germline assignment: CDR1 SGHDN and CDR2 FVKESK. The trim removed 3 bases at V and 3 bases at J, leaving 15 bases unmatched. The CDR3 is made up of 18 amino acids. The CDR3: CASSHGGGSSSRTDTQYF. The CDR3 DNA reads TGTGCCAGCAGCCACGGAGGCGGGAGTTCTAGTAGGACAGATACGCAGTATTTT.

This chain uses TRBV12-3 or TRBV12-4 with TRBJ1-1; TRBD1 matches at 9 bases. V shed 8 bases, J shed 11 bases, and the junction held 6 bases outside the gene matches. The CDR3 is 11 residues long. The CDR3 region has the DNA TGTGCCAGCGTTGGGGACAGGGAGGCTTTCTTT. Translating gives CASVGDREAFF.

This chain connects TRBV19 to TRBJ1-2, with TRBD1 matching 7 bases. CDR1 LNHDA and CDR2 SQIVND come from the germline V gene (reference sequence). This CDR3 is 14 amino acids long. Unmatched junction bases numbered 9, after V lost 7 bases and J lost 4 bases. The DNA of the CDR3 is TGTGCCAGTACTATTGGACAGGAGTTCTATGGCTACACCTTC. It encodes CASTIGQEFYGYTF.

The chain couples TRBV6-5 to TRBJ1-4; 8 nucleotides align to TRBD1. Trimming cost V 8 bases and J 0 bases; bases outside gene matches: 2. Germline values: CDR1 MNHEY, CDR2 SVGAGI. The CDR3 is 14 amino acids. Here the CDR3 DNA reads TGTGCCAGCCGGACAGGGTCAACTAATGAAAAACTGTTTTTT. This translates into CASRTGSTNEKLFF.

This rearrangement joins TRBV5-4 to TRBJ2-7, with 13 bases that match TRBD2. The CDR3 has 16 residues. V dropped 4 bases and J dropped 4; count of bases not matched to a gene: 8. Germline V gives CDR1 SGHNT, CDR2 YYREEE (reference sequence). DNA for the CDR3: TGTGCCAGCAGCGCCGGGGGACTAGCGGGACCATACGAGCAGTACTTC. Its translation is CASSAGGLAGPYEQYF.

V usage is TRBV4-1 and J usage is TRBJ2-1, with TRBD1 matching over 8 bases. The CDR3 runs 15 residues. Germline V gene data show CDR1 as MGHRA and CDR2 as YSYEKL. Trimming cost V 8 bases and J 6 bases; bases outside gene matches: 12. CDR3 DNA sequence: TGCGCCAGCCGAGAAGCCGGGACAGGTATCAATGAGCAGTTCTTC. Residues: CASREAGTGINEQFF.

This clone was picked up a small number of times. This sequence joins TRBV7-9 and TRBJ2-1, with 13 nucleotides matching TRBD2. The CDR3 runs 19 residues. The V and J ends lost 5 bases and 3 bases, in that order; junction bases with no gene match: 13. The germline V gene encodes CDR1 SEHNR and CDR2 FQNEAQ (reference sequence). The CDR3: CASSPPFRLAGGIYNEQFF. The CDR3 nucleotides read TGTGCCAGCAGCCCCCCTTTTAGACTAGCGGGAGGTATCTACAATGAGCAGTTCTTC.

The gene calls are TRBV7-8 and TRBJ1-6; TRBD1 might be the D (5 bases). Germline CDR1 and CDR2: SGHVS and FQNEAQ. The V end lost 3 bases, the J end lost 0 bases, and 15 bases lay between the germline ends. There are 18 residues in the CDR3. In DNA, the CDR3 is TGTGCCAGCAGCTTCCCACGGGGGGGAGGCTCCTATAATTCACCCCTCCACTTT. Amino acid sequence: CASSFPRGGGSYNSPLHF. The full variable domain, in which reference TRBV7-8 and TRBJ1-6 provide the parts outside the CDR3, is GAGVSQSPRYKVAKRGQDVALRCDPISGHVSLFWYQQALGQGPEFLTYFQNEAQLDKSGLPSDRFFAERPEGSVSTLKIQRTQQEDSAVYLCASSFPRGGGSYNSPLHFGNGTRLTVT.

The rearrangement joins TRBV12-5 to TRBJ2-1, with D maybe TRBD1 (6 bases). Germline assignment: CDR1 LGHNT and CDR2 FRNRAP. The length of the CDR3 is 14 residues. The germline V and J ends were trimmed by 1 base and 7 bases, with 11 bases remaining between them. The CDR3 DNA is TGTGCTAGTGGTTTGGGATCAGGACAGAATGAGCAGTTCTTC. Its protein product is CASGLGSGQNEQFF.

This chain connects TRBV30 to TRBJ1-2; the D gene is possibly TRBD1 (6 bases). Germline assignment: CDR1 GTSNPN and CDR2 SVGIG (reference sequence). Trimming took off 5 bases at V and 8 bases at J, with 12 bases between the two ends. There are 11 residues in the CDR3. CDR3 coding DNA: TGTGCCTGGTCACAGGGCCCAGGCTACACCTTC. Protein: CAWSQGPGYTF.

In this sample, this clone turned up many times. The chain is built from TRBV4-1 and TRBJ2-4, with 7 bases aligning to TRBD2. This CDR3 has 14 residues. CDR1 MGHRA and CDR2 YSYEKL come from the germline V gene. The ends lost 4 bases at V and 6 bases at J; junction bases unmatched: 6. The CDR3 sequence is CASSRGLVGNIQYF. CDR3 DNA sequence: TGCGCCAGCAGCCGAGGACTAGTGGGAAACATTCAGTACTTC.

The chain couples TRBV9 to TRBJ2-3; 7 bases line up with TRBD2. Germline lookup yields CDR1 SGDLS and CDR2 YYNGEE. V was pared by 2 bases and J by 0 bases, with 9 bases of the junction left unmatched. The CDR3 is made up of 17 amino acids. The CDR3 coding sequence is TGTGCCAGCAGCGTGGCTAGCGGTGCACCTAGCACAGATACGCAGTATTTT. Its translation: CASSVASGAPSTDTQYF.

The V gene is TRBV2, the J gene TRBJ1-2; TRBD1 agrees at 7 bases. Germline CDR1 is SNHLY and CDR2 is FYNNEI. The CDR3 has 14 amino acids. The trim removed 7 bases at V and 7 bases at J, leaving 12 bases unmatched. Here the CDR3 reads CASKPGQLARGYTF. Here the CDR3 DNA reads TGTGCCAGCAAACCGGGACAGCTGGCCCGTGGCTACACCTTC.

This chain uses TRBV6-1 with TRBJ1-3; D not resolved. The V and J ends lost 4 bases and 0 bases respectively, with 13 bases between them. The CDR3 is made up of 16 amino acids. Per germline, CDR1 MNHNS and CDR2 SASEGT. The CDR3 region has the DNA TGTGCCAGCAGTGCTTCTGGTCGGGTCTCTGGAAACACCATATATTTT. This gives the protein CASSASGRVSGNTIYF.